The entry that follows covers one T cell receptor beta chain sequence. The antigen is unknown. The germline V gene has CDR1 MDHEN and CDR2 SYDVKM. V was clipped by 5 bases and J by 2 bases, with 13 bases between them. The CDR3 consists of 14 residues. The sample comes from a study of T cell responses to AZD1222 COVID-19 vaccine. Study-wide results and limits: Spike as a whole was targeted by vaccine-associated CD4 TCRs, dominant at 160-218 and 743-854. Donors skewed white British and female; clonal diversity was possibly underestimated.

Only in-frame clones appear in the TCRdb table, and some are missing; sequencing was by immunoSEQ multiplex PCR. Of 100,000 to 150,000 clones listed, roughly 87% are singletons. The V call is TRBV28, the J call TRBJ2-7; maybe TRBD1 (6 bases). The source of this sequence is an adult in good health. The source material was peripheral blood, sampled on day 0 of AZD1222 vaccination. The CDR3 spells CASSPRTAAYEQYF. In DNA form, the CDR3 reads TGTGCCAGCAGTCCTCGGACAGCGGCCTACGAGCAGTACTTC. Based on the CDR3 plus reference TRBV28 and TRBJ2-7, the full variable domain is DVKVTQSSRYLVKRTGEKVFLECVQDMDHENMFWYRQDPGLGLRLIYFSYDVKMKEKGDIPEGYSVSREKKERFSLILESASTNQTSMYLCASSPRTAAYEQYFGPGTRLTVT.